The 4 T cell receptor beta chains reported below all come from one sample, sequenced in a study of molecular identifiers for immune sequencing clone quantification. TCRdb re-called the PCR reads through MiXCR, storing one row per CDR3 protein. There are under 650,000 distinct CDR3 sequences in the sample; about 20% occur only once, and under 0.95% lies in the top ten. The source material was naive CD8+ T cells from blood, with Jurkat cell RNA spiked in. As for subset: FACS-sorted CD8+CD4-CCR7+CD45RA+ naive T cells. The receptors derive from a human donor in good health. Some libraries in this study had Jurkat cell RNA spiked in.

There are many counts of this clonotype. V gene TRBV12-3 or TRBV12-4 combines with J gene TRBJ1-2, with a weak D call TRBD1 (5 bases). V lost 7 bases and J 2 bases, leaving 11 bases between the germline ends. The CDR3 runs to 13 residues. CDR3 in amino acids: CASTDDRNYGYTF. The CDR3 DNA sequence: TGTGCCAGCACCGACGACAGAAACTATGGCTACACCTTC.

This clonotype has a handful of counts. The chain joins TRBV6-5 to TRBJ1-1, with D perhaps matching TRBD1 (6 bases). V was clipped by 0 bases and J by 3 bases, with 8 bases between them. Germline CDR1 MNHEY, CDR2 SVGAGI. CDR3 size: 14 residues. In DNA form, the CDR3 reads TGTGCCAGCAGTTACTCCGAGGGGGACACTGAAGCTTTCTTT. Amino acids: CASSYSEGDTEAFF.

Note on this clonotype: One end of the junction varies from germline; a read error may be responsible. CDR3 sequence reads: CARSFGQNTEAFF. The CDR3 nucleotides read TGTGCCCGCAGTTTTGGCCAGAACACTGAAGCTTTCTTT. V usage is TRBV27 and J usage is TRBJ1-1; D gene ambiguous. CDR3 length: 13 amino acids. Germline V CDR1 and CDR2: MNHEY, SMNVEV (reference sequence).

Of note for this clonotype: A read error may account for a junction end that differs from germline. The chain recombines TRBV25-1 with TRBJ2-7; TRBD1 matches 8 bases. This CDR3 is built from 15 residues. Germline CDR1 is MGHDK and CDR2 is SYGVNS. DNA of the CDR3: TGTGCCAGCAGTGAATTGAGGCAGGGGGCCTACGAGCAGTGCTTC. Translated, it gives CASSELRQGAYEQCF.